These 26 T cell receptor beta chains were sequenced from one sample in a study of T cell changes during pregnancy in multiple sclerosis (dated by TCRdb to between 2017 and 2020). The library was built by means of the immunoSEQ multiplex PCR assay. This is the immuneACCESS table as TCRdb keeps it, with only in-frame sequences that have V and J called. A part of the clones is gone; compared with another copy, unresolved V genes explain less than half, and the rest is unexplained. The sample includes some 67,000 clones, with 91% observed a single time. The top ten hold about 2.1% of the sample. Sample: peripheral blood, taken in the first trimester of pregnancy. These receptors were obtained from a female donor with multiple sclerosis, enrolled in a pregnancy study.

In DNA form, the CDR3 reads TGTGCCAGCAGCTCTATAGCGGGAGGGGCTAGCACCGGGGAGCTGTTTTTT. It yields the protein CASSSIAGGASTGELFF. The chain joins TRBV7-8 to TRBJ2-2, with 11 bases fitting TRBD2. Germline CDR1 reads SGHVS; CDR2 reads FQNEAQ. J was trimmed by 4 bases and V by 4 bases; bases with no gene match: 8. This CDR3 spans 17 amino acids.

The chain has TRBV6-6 and TRBJ2-1; no reliable D call. V gave up 1 base and J gave up 8 bases, with 6 bases separating them. The CDR3 runs 12 residues. Germline lookup yields CDR1 MNHNY and CDR2 SVGAGI (reference sequence). The CDR3 sequence is CASSYYGDEQFF. For the CDR3, the DNA is TGTGCCAGCAGTTACTACGGTGATGAGCAGTTCTTC.

The J gene is TRBJ2-1, the V gene TRBV25-1; 13 nucleotides match TRBD2. This CDR3 region has 17 residues. Germline CDR1 MGHDK, CDR2 SYGVNS. J lost 2 bases, V lost 1 base, and 2 bases had no gene match. The CDR3 spells CASSEWGLAGTYNEQFF. The CDR3 DNA reads as TGTGCCAGCAGTGAATGGGGACTAGCGGGGACCTACAATGAGCAGTTCTTC.

The chain joins TRBV6-6 to TRBJ1-5; TRBD1 aligns across 9 bases. The CDR3 spans 14 residues. The germline V gene has CDR1 MNHNY and CDR2 SVGAGI (reference sequence). Unmatched junction bases numbered 5, after V lost 5 bases and J lost 6 bases. The CDR3 region is CASSTGGDGQPQHF. CDR3 bases: TGTGCCAGCAGTACAGGGGGCGACGGTCAGCCCCAGCATTTT.

This chain joins TRBV28 and TRBJ2-3; 10 bases are a match to TRBD2. Germline CDR1 reads MDHEN; CDR2 reads SYDVKM. V lost 3 bases, J lost 0 bases, and 9 bases stayed unmatched. CDR3 length: 18 residues. The chain's CDR3 is CASSFFPGLAASTDTQYF. DNA of the CDR3: TGTGCCAGCAGTTTTTTTCCAGGACTAGCGGCTAGCACAGATACGCAGTATTTT.

The count of this clone is one. The chain has TRBV19 and TRBJ2-2, with TRBD2 as a possible D gene (6 bases). The CDR3 length is 14 residues. The V gene's germline CDR1 is LNHDA and CDR2 SQIVND (reference sequence). V was clipped by 3 bases and J by 10 bases, with 15 bases between them. CDR3 amino acids: CASSISGTPLELFF. The DNA of the CDR3 is TGTGCCAGTAGTATTTCCGGGACTCCCCTGGAGCTGTTTTTT.

The chain combines TRBV6-5 with TRBJ1-1, with D perhaps TRBD1 (5 bases). Trimming stripped 4 bases from V and 8 bases from J, with 11 bases between. Germline V gene data show CDR1 as MNHEY and CDR2 as SVGAGI. The CDR3 has 12 amino acids. CDR3 sequence: CASSSWGTEAFF. Written as DNA, the CDR3 is TGTGCCAGCAGTTCCTGGGGCACCGAAGCTTTCTTT.

This chain uses TRBV6-1 with TRBJ2-1; D perhaps matches TRBD1 (5 bases). The V gene's germline CDR1 is MNHNS and CDR2 SASEGT. The V and J ends lost 1 base and 5 bases respectively, with 12 bases between them. CDR3 size: 15 residues. The CDR3 sequence is CASSEGMTANNEQFF. The CDR3 DNA reads TGTGCCAGCAGTGAAGGGATGACAGCTAACAATGAGCAGTTCTTC.

The chain employs TRBV2 and TRBJ2-3; tentative D call: TRBD2 (5 bases). V was clipped by 4 bases and J by 2 bases, with 19 bases between them. Germline V gene lookup returns CDR1 SNHLY and CDR2 FYNNEI. The CDR3 has 17 amino acids. CDR3 loop: CASSGHPEDLTTDTQYF. The CDR3 nucleotides are TGTGCCAGCAGTGGTCATCCTGAGGACTTAACCACAGATACGCAGTATTTT.

V gene TRBV5-5 combines with J gene TRBJ2-3; no firm D call. The CDR3 totals 15 residues. Trimming took 4 bases from V and 2 from J, leaving 14 bases between them. Germline V gene lookup returns CDR1 SGHKS and CDR2 YYEKEE (reference sequence). CDR3 sequence (DNA): TGTGCCAGCAGCCCGCGGCTGTCCACCACAGATACGCAGTATTTT. Encoded protein: CASSPRLSTTDTQYF.

The chain links TRBV25-1 to TRBJ2-2, with a possible D match to TRBD2 (6 bases). V lost 1 base to trimming and J lost 8 bases, with 11 bases between them. The CDR3 loop spans 14 amino acids. CDR1 is MGHDK and CDR2 is SYGVNS in the germline V gene. The CDR3 spells CASSEWGVPGELFF. CDR3 sequence (DNA): TGTGCCAGCAGTGAATGGGGGGTTCCGGGGGAGCTGTTTTTT.

The rearrangement links TRBV11-2 to TRBJ2-7; 11 positions match TRBD2. Per the germline V gene, CDR1 is SGHAT and CDR2 is FQNNGV. The CDR3 length is 14 residues. Trimming took 5 bases from V and 3 from J; bases not matched to a gene: 3. Here the CDR3 reads CASSRTSGGYEQYF. In DNA, the CDR3 is TGTGCCAGCAGCCGTACTAGCGGGGGCTACGAGCAGTACTTC.

This sequence joins TRBV29-1 and TRBJ2-5, with 7 bases lining up with TRBD1. Germline trimming cut 6 bases from V and 5 bases from J; bases unmatched to any gene: 12. Germline CDR1 reads SQVTM; CDR2 reads ANQGSEA. This CDR3 region has 14 residues. The CDR3 DNA is TGCAGCGTAGTAAGAGGACAGGTCGGCGAGACCCAGTACTTC. This codes for CSVVRGQVGETQYF.

CDR3 residues: CASSYLRENSPLHF. CDR3 nucleotide sequence: TGTGCCAGCAGTTACCTTAGGGAGAATTCACCCCTCCACTTT. The J gene is TRBJ1-6, the V gene TRBV2; D gene uncertain. CDR3 length: 14 amino acids. V lost 5 bases, J lost 7 bases, and 12 bases lay in between. CDR1 and CDR2 (germline): SNHLY, FYNNEI.

The V gene is TRBV25-1, the J gene TRBJ1-1; possible D gene TRBD1, 5 bases. Germline CDR1 reads MGHDK; CDR2 reads SYGVNS. The V and J ends lost 8 bases and 1 base respectively, with 20 bases between them. There are 16 residues in the CDR3. This CDR3 reads CASGGGHLGPNTEAFF. Here the CDR3 DNA reads TGTGCCAGCGGGGGGGGTCATCTCGGGCCGAACACTGAAGCTTTCTTT.

As regards this clone: The sample has other DNA sequences that encode this CDR3 too. The chain carries TRBV5-1 and TRBJ2-5; a possible D gene is TRBD1 (5 bases). CDR3 length equals 13 residues. CDR1 is SGHRS, CDR2 YFSETQ, per germline. V lost 0 bases and J 2 bases, leaving 5 bases between the germline ends. Here the CDR3 DNA reads TGCGCCAGCAGCTTGGACAGGCAAGAGACCCAGTACTTC. Protein product: CASSLDRQETQYF.

The V gene is TRBV28, the J gene TRBJ1-5, with a possible D match to TRBD1 (6 bases). CDR1 and CDR2 from the germline V gene are MDHEN and SYDVKM. V was clipped by 2 bases and J by 3 bases, with 11 bases between them. The CDR3 sequence is 15 residues long. The CDR3, as DNA: TGTGCCAGCAGTTTAGCGGGGGCAGACAATCAGCCCCAGCATTTT. It yields the protein CASSLAGADNQPQHF.

The chain employs TRBV14 and TRBJ2-1, with D possibly TRBD2 on 5 matching bases. The germline V gene has CDR1 SGHDN and CDR2 FVKESK. Trimming pared 4 bases from V and 5 bases from J, leaving 21 bases between. The CDR3 sequence is 17 residues long. The CDR3 spells CASSLRMAGRGNNEQFF. Here the CDR3 DNA reads TGTGCCAGCAGCCTCCGGATGGCGGGCCGGGGAAACAATGAGCAGTTCTTC.

The chain couples TRBV5-1 to TRBJ1-1, with D tentatively TRBD1 (6 bases). In germline, CDR1 is SGHRS, CDR2 YFSETQ. Deletions cut 1 base from V and 5 bases from J, with 15 bases between. The CDR3 runs to 15 residues. The CDR3 sequence is CASSLIGGGQTEAFF. The CDR3 coding sequence is TGCGCCAGCAGCTTGATAGGGGGAGGGCAAACTGAAGCTTTCTTT.

The count of this clone is one. This chain joins TRBV28 and TRBJ2-7, with 8 nucleotides matching TRBD1. The CDR3 loop spans 14 amino acids. V gave up 4 bases and J gave up 2 bases; unmatched junction bases: 4. Per the germline V gene, CDR1 is MDHEN and CDR2 is SYDVKM. CDR3 DNA sequence: TGTGCCAGCAGTTCCCCGGACAGGGCCTACGAGCAGTACTTC. It is translated as CASSSPDRAYEQYF. Full variable domain (outside the CDR3, taken from reference TRBV28 and TRBJ2-7): DVKVTQSSRYLVKRTGEKVFLECVQDMDHENMFWYRQDPGLGLRLIYFSYDVKMKEKGDIPEGYSVSREKKERFSLILESASTNQTSMYLCASSSPDRAYEQYFGPGTRLTVT.

This chain uses TRBV29-1 with TRBJ1-2; no clear D gene. The CDR3 is made up of 10 amino acids. Germline loops: CDR1 SQVTM, CDR2 ANQGSEA. Trimming removed 2 bases from V and 8 bases from J, with 6 bases in between. CDR3 amino acids: CSVESVGYTF. The CDR3 DNA reads TGCAGCGTTGAATCTGTCGGCTACACCTTC. The complete variable domain, with remaining parts taken from reference TRBV29-1 and TRBJ1-2, reads SAVISQKPSRDICQRGTSLTIQCQVDSQVTMMFWYRQQPGQSLTLIATANQGSEATYESGFVIDKFPISRPNLTFSTLTVSNMSPEDSSIYLCSVESVGYTFGSGTRLTVV.

The rearrangement uses TRBV6-6 and TRBJ2-5; 7 bases line up with TRBD2. Germline CDR1 and CDR2: MNHNY and SVGAGI (reference sequence). V lost 2 bases to trimming and J lost 6 bases; unmatched junction nucleotides: 3. CDR3 length: 13 residues. As DNA, the CDR3 is TGTGCCAGCAGTTACGGACTAGACCAGACCCAGTACTTC. Residues: CASSYGLDQTQYF.

This rearrangement joins TRBV13 to TRBJ2-1; D is possibly TRBD1 (6 bases). The ends were cut back, 2 bases at V and 6 bases at J, with 11 bases in the middle. The CDR3 loop spans 14 amino acids. Germline CDR1 PRHDT, CDR2 FYEKMQ (reference sequence). The CDR3 protein is CASSLSGTTNEQFF. In DNA form, the CDR3 reads TGTGCCAGCAGCTTATCCGGGACAACCAATGAGCAGTTCTTC.

This chain uses TRBV5-8 with TRBJ1-6; D unclear. The CDR3 spans 14 residues. V lost 1 base to trimming and J lost 4 bases, with 6 bases between them. Germline assignment: CDR1 SGHTS and CDR2 YDEGEE. CDR3 DNA: TGTGCCAGCAGCTTGCGGGGTTATAATTCACCCCTCCACTTT. It specifies CASSLRGYNSPLHF.

This chain joins TRBV7-9 and TRBJ2-1; D is unresolved. The CDR3 contains 15 residues. The germline V gene has CDR1 SEHNR and CDR2 FQNEAQ (reference sequence). V was pared by 4 bases and J by 9 bases, with 19 bases between. This CDR3 reads CASSSILDPPGEQFF. The DNA of the CDR3 is TGTGCCAGCAGCTCTATTCTCGACCCTCCAGGTGAGCAGTTCTTC.

The chain combines TRBV6-5 with TRBJ2-2; D is unresolved. Per germline, CDR1 MNHEY and CDR2 SVGAGI. The CDR3 runs to 13 residues. Between the trimmed V and J ends, which lost 6 bases and 4 bases, there was a span of 9 bases. CDR3 protein: CASSLSVTGELFF. The CDR3 nucleotides are TGTGCCAGCAGCCTTTCAGTCACCGGGGAGCTGTTTTTT.